This T cell receptor beta chain was sequenced for a study of cytomegalovirus exposure and HLA in healthy donors. Whole-study findings and limits: A link between a missense DCLRE1C variant and TCR beta V- and J-gene trimming emerged from a later analysis.

Note on this clone: Its target is not known.

Amplification used 60 Vbeta primers and 13 Jbeta primers. Here immunoSEQ multiplex PCR was the method, and the copy in TCRdb shows in-frame clones only, minus some. The sample includes 110,000 to 150,000 clones, approximately 80% seen only once; the top ten take about 5%. Sequencing was done on a sample of PBMCs. This receptor was obtained from a male donor in good health and CMV-seronegative.

The chain's CDR3 is CASSLAQGALSPLHF. CDR3 nucleotide sequence: TGTGCCAGCAGCTTAGCCCAGGGGGCTCTTTCACCCCTCCACTTT. The rearrangement joins TRBV7-2 to TRBJ1-6; 8 bases fit TRBD1. This CDR3 spans 15 amino acids. J gave up 9 bases and V 0 bases, and 4 bases lay outside the gene matches. The germline V gene encodes CDR1 SGHTA and CDR2 FQGNSA. The full variable domain, completed using reference TRBV7-2 and TRBJ1-6, is GAGVSQSPSNKVTEKGKDVELRCDPISGHTALYWYRQSLGQGLEFLIYFQGNSAPDKSGLPSDRFSAERTGGSVSTLTIQRTQQEDSAVYLCASSLAQGALSPLHFGNGTRLTVT.